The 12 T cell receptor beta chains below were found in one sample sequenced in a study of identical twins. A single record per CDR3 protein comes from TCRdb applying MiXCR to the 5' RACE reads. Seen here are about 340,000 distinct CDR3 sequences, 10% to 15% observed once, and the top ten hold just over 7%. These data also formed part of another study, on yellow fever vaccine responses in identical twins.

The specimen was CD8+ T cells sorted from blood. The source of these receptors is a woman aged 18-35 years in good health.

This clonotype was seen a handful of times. The CDR3 DNA reads TGTGCCAGCAGCTTAGCCGGGACAGGCCGCAATACGCAGTATTTT. Translating gives CASSLAGTGRNTQYF. This chain uses TRBV7-2 with TRBJ2-3; 8 bases map to TRBD1. V shed 0 bases, J shed 7 bases, and the junction held 6 bases outside the gene matches. The CDR3 consists of 15 residues. Germline CDR1 reads SGHTA; CDR2 reads FQGNSA.

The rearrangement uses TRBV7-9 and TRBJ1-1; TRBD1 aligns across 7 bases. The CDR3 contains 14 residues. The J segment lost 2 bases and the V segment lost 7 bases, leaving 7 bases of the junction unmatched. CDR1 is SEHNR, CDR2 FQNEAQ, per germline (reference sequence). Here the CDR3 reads CASTERQGNTEAFF. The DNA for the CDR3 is TGTGCCAGCACCGAACGACAGGGTAACACTGAAGCTTTCTTT. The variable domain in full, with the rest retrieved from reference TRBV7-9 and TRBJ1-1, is DTGVSQNPRHKITKRGQNVTFRCDPISEHNRLYWYRQTLGQGPEFLTYFQNEAQLEKSRLLSDRFSAERPKGSFSTLEIQRTEQGDSAMYLCASTERQGNTEAFFGQGTRLTVV.

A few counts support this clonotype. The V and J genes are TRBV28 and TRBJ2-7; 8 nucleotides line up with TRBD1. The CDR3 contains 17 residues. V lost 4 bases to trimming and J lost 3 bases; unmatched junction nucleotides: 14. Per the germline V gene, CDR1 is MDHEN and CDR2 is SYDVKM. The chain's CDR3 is CASSSRGDRISDYEQYF. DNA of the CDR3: TGTGCCAGCAGTTCAAGGGGGGACAGGATCTCCGACTACGAGCAGTACTTC. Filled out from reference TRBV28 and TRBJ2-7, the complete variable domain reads DVKVTQSSRYLVKRTGEKVFLECVQDMDHENMFWYRQDPGLGLRLIYFSYDVKMKEKGDIPEGYSVSREKKERFSLILESASTNQTSMYLCASSSRGDRISDYEQYFGPGTRLTVT.

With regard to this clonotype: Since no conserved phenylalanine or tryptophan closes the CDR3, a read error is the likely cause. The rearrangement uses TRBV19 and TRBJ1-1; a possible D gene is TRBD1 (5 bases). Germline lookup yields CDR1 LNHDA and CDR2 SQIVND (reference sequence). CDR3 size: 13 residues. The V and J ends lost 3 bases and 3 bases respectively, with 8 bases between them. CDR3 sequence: CASSMMGDTEAFL. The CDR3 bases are TGTGCCAGTAGTATGATGGGGGACACTGAAGCTTTCCTT.

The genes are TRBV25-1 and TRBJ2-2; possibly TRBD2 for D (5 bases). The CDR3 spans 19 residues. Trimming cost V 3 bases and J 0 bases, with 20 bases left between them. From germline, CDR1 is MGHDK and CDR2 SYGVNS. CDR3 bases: TGTGCCAGCAGTGATTATACGGGTGTCGGGGTTTCGAACACCGGGGAGCTGTTTTTT. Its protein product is CASSDYTGVGVSNTGELFF.

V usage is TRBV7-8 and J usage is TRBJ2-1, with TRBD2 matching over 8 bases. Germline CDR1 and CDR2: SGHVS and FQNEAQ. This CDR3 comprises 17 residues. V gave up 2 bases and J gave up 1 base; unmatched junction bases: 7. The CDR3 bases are TGTGCCAGCAGCTTATTACGCGGGGGGTCTTCCTACAATGAGCAGTTCTTC. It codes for CASSLLRGGSSYNEQFF.

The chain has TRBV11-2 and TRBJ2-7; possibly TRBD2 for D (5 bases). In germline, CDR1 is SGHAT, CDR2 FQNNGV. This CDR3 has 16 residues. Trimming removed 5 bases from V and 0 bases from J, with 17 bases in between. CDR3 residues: CASSTPVERTSYEQYF. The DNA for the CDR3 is TGTGCCAGCAGCACCCCCGTGGAGCGGACCTCCTACGAGCAGTACTTC.

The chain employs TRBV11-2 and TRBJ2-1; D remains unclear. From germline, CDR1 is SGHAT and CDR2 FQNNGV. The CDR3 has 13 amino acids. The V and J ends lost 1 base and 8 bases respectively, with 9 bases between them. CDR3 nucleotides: TGTGCCAGCAGCTTAGGTATGGTCGATGAGCAGTTCTTC. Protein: CASSLGMVDEQFF.

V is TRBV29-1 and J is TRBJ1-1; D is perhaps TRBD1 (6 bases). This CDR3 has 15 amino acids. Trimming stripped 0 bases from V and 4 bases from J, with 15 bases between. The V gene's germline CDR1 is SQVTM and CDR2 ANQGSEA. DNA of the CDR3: TGCAGCGTTGAAGATCGCGGGGGGCTAGGCACTGAAGCTTTCTTT. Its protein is CSVEDRGGLGTEAFF.

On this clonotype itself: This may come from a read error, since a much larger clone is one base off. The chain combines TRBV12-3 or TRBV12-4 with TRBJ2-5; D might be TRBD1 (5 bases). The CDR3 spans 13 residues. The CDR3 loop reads CASSFGREESQYF. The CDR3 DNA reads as TGTGCCAGCAGTTTCGGCAGGGAAGAGAGCCAGTACTTC.

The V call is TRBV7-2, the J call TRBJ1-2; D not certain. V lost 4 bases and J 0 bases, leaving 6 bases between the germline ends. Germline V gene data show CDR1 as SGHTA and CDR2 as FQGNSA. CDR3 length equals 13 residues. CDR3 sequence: CASSWGTNYGYTF. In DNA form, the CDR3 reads TGTGCCAGCAGCTGGGGAACTAACTATGGCTACACCTTC.

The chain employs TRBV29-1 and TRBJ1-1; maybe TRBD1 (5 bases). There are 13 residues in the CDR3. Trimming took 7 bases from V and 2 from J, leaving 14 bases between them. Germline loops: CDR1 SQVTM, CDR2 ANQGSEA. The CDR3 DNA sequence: TGCAGCGGTGTTCCGGGACCCAACACTGAAGCTTTCTTT. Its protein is CSGVPGPNTEAFF.